The clone carrying this T cell receptor beta chain was detected a few times. Both 60 Vbeta primers and 13 Jbeta primers went into the PCR. Repertoires were generated with immunoSEQ multiplex PCR, while TCRdb's copy carries only in-frame clones and drops some. This repertoire shows under 150,000 clones, around 84% found once; its top ten account for less than 3%. Germline CDR1 is SEHNR and CDR2 is FQNEAQ (reference sequence). Trimming pared 5 bases from V and 3 bases from J, leaving 11 bases between. The CDR3 has 14 residues. The data stem from a study of cytomegalovirus exposure and HLA in healthy donors. As for the study in general: Of the donors genotyped, approximately 400 in all, around 76% fell in the Caucasian-associated ancestry cluster.

V gene TRBV7-9 combines with J gene TRBJ2-1; perhaps TRBD2 as D (5 bases). The sequencing input was PBMCs. The sequence was obtained from a man aged 45 to 65 in good health and CMV-seronegative. In nucleotides, the CDR3 is TGTGCCAGCAGCGAACCCAGCGGCTACAATGAGCAGTTCTTC. As protein: CASSEPSGYNEQFF.